This T cell receptor (beta chain) appears in the sequencing data of a study of T cells in Graves' hyperthyroidism and ophthalmopathy. The wider study: Before treatment of any kind, peripheral blood was taken at initial diagnosis.

Ophthalmopathy in the patients scored at least 3 on Clinical Activity Score and at least 4 on NOSPECS grade, lasting under 3 months. It was uncontrolled infection, other autoimmune disease, pregnancy or lactation that excluded patients. Source material for PBMCs was around 10 ml fresh peripheral blood. Trimming shortened V by 7 bases and J by 0 bases, and 6 bases separated the two germline ends. Germline lookup yields CDR1 SQVTM and CDR2 ANQGSEA. This CDR3 is built from 11 residues. TCR beta CDR3 regions were amplified from RNA. HTBI primers were the set used in a first-round RT-PCR of the TCR CDR3. TCRdb analysed the multiplex PCR reads with MiXCR anew, one entry per CDR3 protein. The table lists around 600,000 distinct CDR3 sequences, about 16% of them singletons, with about 3.5% in the top ten. This clonotype was observed a handful of times.

This chain uses TRBV29-1 with TRBJ1-1; D ambiguous. The clonotype was recovered from a woman aged 40 to 50 with Graves' ophthalmopathy. The source material was blood. CDR3 sequence: CSAEVNTEAFF. CDR3 nucleotides: TGCAGCGCTGAGGTGAACACTGAAGCTTTCTTT.